This T cell receptor beta chain was recorded in a study of human T cells and chemical hapten exposure (dated by TCRdb to the early 2020s). With respect to the entire study: For sensitization, 2% DPC in acetone was applied to a 2 cm by 2 cm area of upper inner arm skin. Patients additionally received weekly therapeutic DPC doses to the scalp throughout the approximately 25-week study period. Patch testing was performed on the upper back with Finn chambers containing 0.01% DPC, and the patch tests were scored after 6 days according to International Contact Dermatitis Research Group standards. The patient cohort, mostly female, included alopecia areata with under or over 50% scalp involvement, alopecia totalis and alopecia universalis. Libraries were pooled for sequencing, and per-sample TCR yields varied mainly because of small differences in library volumes within the pool. In alopecia patients, the study followed how the peripheral blood TCR repertoire changed in vivo over primary and secondary sensitization to diphenylcyclopropenone (DPC), a hapten. Blood samples were taken from patients before sensitization (week 0) and at 2, 6 and about 24 weeks after DPC sensitization. Twenty-nine alopecia patients provided blood for TCR sequencing at one to four time points (pre-sensitization, 2, 6 and 24 weeks).

There are a few counts of this clonotype. Its cognate antigen has yet to be identified. There are no base qualities to consult, and no much larger clone falls within one base. Overall study results and their limits: Alopecia, a presumed autoimmune disease, was present in all patients, so the immune response of the patients might differ from that of healthy individuals. Significantly more large CDR3 similarity clusters were formed by expanded TCRs than by pre-sensitization or healthy control sets, consistent with antigen-driven responses. The number of TCRs above 1 in 1000 frequency did not change with DPC sensitization; there was no evidence of global repertoire structure alterations. Patch test score was positively correlated with the number of PT1 expanded TCRs, with significance at thresholds 8, 16 and 32 but not at 4. After repeated subsampling, changes were observed in the strength of the expansion versus patch-test correlation and in the threshold at which the correlation became significant.

Libraries were made using RACE. Data came from a NextSeq 500. During library preparation, unique molecular identifiers were attached to individual cDNA molecules so that TCRs could be counted in a quantitative, reproducible way. From each blood RNA sample, both TCR alpha and TCR beta chains were sequenced. The published analysis was carried out like this. The median number of TCRs per sample was around 96,000, ranging from roughly 23,224 to 690,600. The Decombinator software suite was used to annotate V, J and CDR3 in the TCR reads. For the PS versus PT1 abundance plots, all samples were subsampled to the same number of TCRs (28,000). TCRs were defined as expanded if absent before sensitization and observed at least eight times at the 2-week time point. In TCRdb, the public reads were trimmed at Q25 with fastp and aligned with MiXCR, with productive beta chains retained. Entries are consolidated by CDR3 protein sequence, retaining the most common genes and DNA. In this record, the V and J calls reflect TCRdb's handling and not the investigators' own analysis. The sample table holds fewer than 350,000 distinct CDR3 sequences, of which almost 8% were seen once. More than 0.95% of the sample comes from the top ten.

The junction carries 24 bases between V and J, which are trimmed by 5 bases and 13 bases respectively. Including the terminal cysteine and phenylalanine, the CDR3 comprises 16 residues. Only the CDR3 DNA stays, 48 bases, in frame from base 1. CDR1 and CDR2 (MNHEY, SVGAGI) derive from the germline V gene. Interpreted using the paper, the time point label stands for: pre-sensitization, week 0. Reading the label with the study, this specimen's treatment or condition is: therapeutic diphenylcyclopropenone sensitization with weekly scalp DPC. At every patch-test visit, the blood draw took place before the patch test was put on. Patients were considered eligible if aged 18 to 70, diagnosed with alopecia and deemed suitable for DPC therapy, and patients were excluded if pregnant. Total RNA was extracted from unfractionated whole blood collected in Tempus Blood RNA tubes.

The sequence links TRBV6-5 to TRBJ1-6, with no D gene named confidently. This TCR derives from a man aged 18 to 29 with alopecia areata. Some clones in this sample may be carry-over from other donors' samples. Sequenced here: whole blood, sampled in connection with sensitization to the hapten diphenylcyclopropenone (DPC). The CDR3 has the sequence CASSQFEQAPDFPLHF. The nucleotide sequence reads as follows: TGTGCCAGCAGTCAGTTCGAGCAGGCCCCTGATTTTCCCCTCCACTTT.